Sequencing of this T cell receptor beta chain was carried out in a study of CD8+CD57+ T cells in acquired aplastic anemia. Genomic DNA provided the template from which TCR beta VDJ and CDR3 profiles were obtained. MiXCR, applied by TCRdb to the reads, yields one record per CDR3 protein. The table lists some 140,000 distinct CDR3 sequences, 52% of them singletons. Individuals selected for sequencing had exhibited CD8+CD57+ cell expansion on flow cytometry. This clonotype has only a few counts. V gave up 7 bases and J gave up 0 bases, with 9 bases separating them. Germline CDR1 reads LNHDA; CDR2 reads SQIVND (reference sequence). There are 14 residues in the CDR3.

The sequence came from a human donor with aplastic anemia. V gene TRBV19 combines with J gene TRBJ2-2; D is uncertain. Sequenced: sorted CD4+, CD8+, or CD8+CD57+ T cells (not recorded which) from PBMCs. Written as DNA, the CDR3 is TGTGCCAGTAAGTTGGCGGCGAACACCGGGGAGCTGTTTTTT. It is translated as CASKLAANTGELFF.